These 11 T cell receptor beta chains share one sample of origin, sequenced in a study of cytomegalovirus exposure and HLA in healthy donors. 60 Vbeta and 13 Jbeta primers were used in PCR. Measured with immunoSEQ multiplex PCR; TCRdb has only the in-frame clones, and not every one. This table has about 140,000 clones, around 83% appearing once. The material sequenced was PBMCs. The receptors were gathered from a woman between 50 and 59 years old in good health and CMV-seropositive.

The V and J genes are TRBV6-6 and TRBJ1-1, with D unresolved. Trimming left V 6 bases short and J 5 bases short, with 10 bases between. Germline CDR1 reads MNHNY; CDR2 reads SVGAGI (reference sequence). The CDR3 consists of 12 residues. The CDR3 is CASRRGYTEAFF. DNA for the CDR3: TGTGCCAGCAGACGAGGGTATACTGAAGCTTTCTTT.

This clone was counted a single time. This rearrangement joins TRBV7-2 to TRBJ1-2; TRBD1 matches at 9 bases. Germline CDR1 SGHTA, CDR2 FQGNSA. The CDR3 covers 14 residues. V dropped 5 bases and J dropped 8; count of bases not matched to a gene: 9. The DNA of the CDR3 is TGTGCCAGCAGCCGGACCGGGACAGGGAGCGGCTACACCTTC. Translating gives CASSRTGTGSGYTF.

The chain is built from TRBV2 and TRBJ1-4; possible D gene TRBD1, 6 bases. The germline V and J ends were trimmed by 8 bases and 7 bases, with 17 bases remaining between them. The CDR3 is 14 residues long. Looked up from germline, CDR1 is SNHLY and CDR2 is FYNNEI. CDR3 amino acids: CASLAEGVVEKLFF. The DNA of the CDR3 is TGTGCCAGCTTAGCTGAGGGGGTCGTTGAAAAACTGTTTTTT. Complete variable domain (other parts from reference TRBV2 and TRBJ1-4): EPEVTQTPSHQVTQMGQEVILRCVPISNHLYFYWYRQILGQKVEFLVSFYNNEISEKSEIFDDQFSVERPDGSNFTLKIRSTKLEDSAMYFCASLAEGVVEKLFFGSGTQLSVL.

V gene TRBV9 combines with J gene TRBJ2-1, with TRBD2 matching 10 bases. The length of the CDR3 is 15 residues. Germline assignment: CDR1 SGDLS and CDR2 YYNGEE. Germline trimming cut 0 bases from V and 6 bases from J; bases unmatched to any gene: 3. CDR3 DNA sequence: TGTGCCAGCAGCGTAGGCCAGCGGGAGGGCAATGAGCAGTTCTTC. It is translated as CASSVGQREGNEQFF.

The rearrangement uses TRBV5-4 and TRBJ2-1, with 12 bases aligning to TRBD2. The CDR3 covers 20 residues. J was trimmed by 1 base and V by 2 bases; bases with no gene match: 13. Germline CDR1 is SGHNT and CDR2 is YYREEE (reference sequence). The CDR3 here is CASSFPGVGLAGSSYNEQFF. The DNA of the CDR3 is TGTGCCAGCAGCTTCCCCGGTGTAGGACTAGCGGGGTCGTCCTACAATGAGCAGTTCTTC.

The rearrangement joins TRBV30 to TRBJ2-5, with 9 bases fitting TRBD2. The CDR3 length is 13 residues. The trim removed 0 bases at V and 5 bases at J, leaving 1 base unmatched. Germline CDR1 and CDR2: GTSNPN and SVGIG (reference sequence). For the CDR3, the DNA is TGTGCCTGGAGTGTGAGCGGGGGGGAGACCCAGTACTTC. The encoded protein is CAWSVSGGETQYF.

The J gene is TRBJ2-2, the V gene TRBV7-9; 7 bases line up with TRBD1. The germline CDR1 and CDR2 sequences are SEHNR and FQNEAQ (reference sequence). V dropped 2 bases and J dropped 1; count of bases not matched to a gene: 1. This CDR3 spans 15 amino acids. In DNA, the CDR3 is TGTGCCAGCAGCTTAAGGACAGGGAACACCGGGGAGCTGTTTTTT. Amino acids: CASSLRTGNTGELFF. Combining the CDR3 with reference TRBV7-9 and TRBJ2-2 gives the whole variable domain DTGVSQNPRHKITKRGQNVTFRCDPISEHNRLYWYRQTLGQGPEFLTYFQNEAQLEKSRLLSDRFSAERPKGSFSTLEIQRTEQGDSAMYLCASSLRTGNTGELFFGEGSRLTVL.

The CDR3 is CAWSVQPGGYSNQPQHF. The CDR3 DNA reads as TGTGCCTGGAGTGTACAACCGGGAGGTTATAGCAATCAGCCCCAGCATTTT. The gene calls are TRBV30 and TRBJ1-5; D remains ambiguous. This CDR3 contains 17 residues. V was shortened by 0 bases and J by 0 bases, with 15 bases between the two germline ends. Per germline, CDR1 GTSNPN and CDR2 SVGIG (reference sequence). Variable domain in full (rest from reference TRBV30 and TRBJ1-5): SQTIHQWPATLVQPVGSPLSLECTVEGTSNPNLYWYRQAAGRGLQLLFYSVGIGQISSEVPQNLSASRPQDRQFILSSKKLLLSDSGFYLCAWSVQPGGYSNQPQHFGDGTRLSIL.

The chain uses TRBV5-4 and TRBJ2-7; D is perhaps TRBD2 (6 bases). The CDR3 sequence is 16 residues long. Trimming cost V 3 bases and J 7 bases, with 23 bases left between them. CDR1 and CDR2 from the germline V gene are SGHNT and YYREEE (reference sequence). The CDR3 region has the DNA TGTGCCAGCAGCTCGGGGGTCCAGGGTCCGTTAGGTGAGCAGTACTTC. Its protein is CASSSGVQGPLGEQYF.

The chain links TRBV5-1 to TRBJ2-2; 8 nucleotides match TRBD2. The CDR3 consists of 17 residues. Germline lookup yields CDR1 SGHRS and CDR2 YFSETQ. V trimming: 6 bases; J trimming: 5 bases; junction bases outside the gene matches: 15. The CDR3 coding sequence is TGCGCCAGCACAGGGGCGCTAGCGGGCCCTGGGACCGGGGAGCTGTTTTTT. Translated: CASTGALAGPGTGELFF.

This chain connects TRBV28 to TRBJ1-2; the match to TRBD1 covers 9 bases. The CDR3 extends over 14 amino acids. Germline V lookup: CDR1 MDHEN, CDR2 SYDVKM. After removal of 5 bases from V and 5 bases from J, the junction contained 6 bases not matched to a gene. The CDR3 is CASSTRTGVYGYTF. The CDR3 region has the DNA TGTGCCAGCAGTACTAGGACAGGGGTTTATGGCTACACCTTC.